This section outlines one T cell receptor beta chain sequence together with its context. Its antigen is still unknown. The assay was immunoSEQ multiplex PCR, and TCRdb's table has in-frame clones only and misses some. The sample lists tens of thousands of clones; around 93% were seen once. This sample was included in a study of cytomegalovirus exposure and HLA in healthy donors. The CDR3 sequence is 16 residues long. In germline, CDR1 is SEHNR, CDR2 FQNEAQ (reference sequence). J gave up 3 bases and V 5 bases, and 8 bases lay outside the gene matches. Donors came from a validation cohort of over 100 subjects, distinct from the first 666-subject cohort. General study findings and limits: The study recorded 164 TCR beta chains that were cytomegalovirus-associated. High specificity and sensitivity for cytomegalovirus status were reported for the classifier. Rare TCR sequences dominated, though some public TCRs recurred in many donors.

Material for sequencing was PBMCs. The chain joins TRBV7-9 to TRBJ2-2, with 8 bases that match TRBD2. The TCR originated in a man in his late teens or twenties in good health and CMV-seronegative. The DNA for the CDR3 is TGTGCCAGCAGCATCGCTAGCGGGTTATACACCGGGGAGCTGTTTTTT. Its protein product is CASSIASGLYTGELFF.